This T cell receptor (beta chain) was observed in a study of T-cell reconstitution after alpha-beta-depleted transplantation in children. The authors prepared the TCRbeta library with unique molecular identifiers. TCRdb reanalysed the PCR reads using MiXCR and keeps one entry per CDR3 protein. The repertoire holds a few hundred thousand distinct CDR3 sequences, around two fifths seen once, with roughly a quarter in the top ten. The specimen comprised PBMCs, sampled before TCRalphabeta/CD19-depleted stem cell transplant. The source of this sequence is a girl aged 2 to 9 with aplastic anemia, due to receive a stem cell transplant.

CDR3 residues: CSAVWRGDGGELFF. In DNA, the CDR3 is TGCAGTGCTGTATGGAGGGGAGATGGCGGGGAGCTGTTTTTT. V usage is TRBV20-1 and J usage is TRBJ2-2; D is possibly TRBD2 (6 bases). Germline V gene data show CDR1 as DFQATT and CDR2 as SNEGSKA (reference sequence). Trimming took 5 bases from V and 7 from J, leaving 17 bases between them. This CDR3 contains 14 residues.